Described below is a single T cell receptor beta chain sequence and its context. The specificity of this receptor is unknown. These data are taken from a study of cytomegalovirus exposure and HLA in healthy donors (dated by TCRdb to the late 2010s). A note on the overall study: An earlier analysis of some 600 of the donors reported about 280 Gb of sequence data and 95 million to 130 million unique TCR beta sequences obtained from about 179 million T cells. Roughly 320 gigabases of sequencing data and about 92 million unique TCR sequences made up an early release that covered over 550 HLA-typed donors. Of the roughly 400 genotyped donors, 75% to 85% were placed in the genetic ancestry cluster associated with self-reported Caucasian donors. The study was designed to test whether signatures of past pathogen exposure could be identified by cataloging public T cell receptors. The T cell repertoires of 670 or so subjects were profiled by immunosequencing and related to cytomegalovirus serostatus. A separate validation cohort of roughly 130 different subjects was used in addition to the approximately 700-subject first cohort. The study combined high-throughput TCR immunosequencing, statistical association of individual TCRs with disease status, and machine learning to predict cytomegalovirus infection status. In a later analysis, previously published TCR beta repertoires from roughly 710 donors were re-analyzed and high-resolution HLA genotyping was added so that TCR occurrence patterns could be studied. The later analysis used no new phenotypic data to find candidate immune exposures, relying instead on TCR beta sequences and their occurrence across donors. An earlier analysis of approximately 580 of the donors used high-throughput TCR beta sequencing to judge whether each TCR beta V gene segment behaved as functional or pseudogenic. Alongside the repertoire data, information on donor age, sex, ethnicity and CMV serostatus was compiled. In a later genetic analysis, genome-wide SNP genotypes for 398 of the 666 donors were used, and that subset was treated as a discovery cohort. All discovery cohort repertoires had been generated using a single sequencing platform. HLA typing included class I and class II loci at four-digit resolution. The number of donors typed differed by locus, with 629-630 for A, B, C, DRB1 and DQB1, roughly 550 for DQA1, 600 to 610 for DPA1, and under 490 for DPB1. Several DR-DQ haplotypes were handled as single units for association and clustering because linkage in the cohort was strong. On average, 235,054 unique TCR beta nucleotide sequences were sequenced per donor among some 420 genotyped donors of the cohort, with 15% to 20% of those sequences being non-productive. What the work shows at the level of the full study, not this receptor alone: A further reported finding was that TCR beta sequences accurately predicted the HLA-A and HLA-B alleles for most subjects in the first cohort. Three of the identified cytomegalovirus-associated TCR beta chains were confirmed in vitro to be specific for cytomegalovirus antigens. According to a later analysis, TCR association rates differed among HLA loci, with DRB1 alleles showing the most associated TCRs and HLA-C alleles showing the fewest. A later genetic analysis associated a missense DCLRE1C variant with V-gene and J-gene trimming of TCR beta chains, and an independent cohort replicated the association. The classifier was reported to diagnose cytomegalovirus status with high specificity and sensitivity in both the original and validation cohorts. The study listed 150 to 200 TCR beta chains as associated with cytomegalovirus. According to the authors, the approach could potentially be generalized to other disease states and immunological phenotypes. Linkage disequilibrium might explain the correlated functional status among segregating V segments, but an unknown experimental factor could not be excluded. A later analysis found that HLA-associated TCR beta chains were more clonally expanded and had lower generation probabilities than equally common non-associated chains. Strong co-occurrence of HLA alleles, especially DR and DQ, made assigning TCR associations to individual alleles difficult. At a false discovery rate of 0.05, a later analysis linked about 16,000 TCR beta sequences to specific HLA alleles. Across donors, most TCR sequences were observed very rarely, whereas some public TCRs were present in many individuals. Because counts were too low, 15 to 20 rarely observed V segments, including chromosome 9 orphons, were left out of the earlier analysis of approximately 580 of the donors. The only immune exposure information available for the cohort was CMV serostatus. According to a later analysis, most CMV-associated TCR beta chains appeared to be HLA-restricted, and the HLA associations seemed to be driven largely by CMV exposure. Broadly in line with IMGT annotations, most TCR beta V segments showed up in productive rearrangements about 87% or about 30% of the time in an earlier analysis of several hundred of the donors. Presence/absence analyses assumed roughly uniform sequencing depth across donors, an assumption that may not hold. According to a later analysis, parvovirus B19, influenza, CMV and Epstein-Barr virus appeared linked to several top co-occurrence clusters. Some IMGT-functional V segments, including TRBV6-2 and TRBV6-3, could not be told apart with the 87-base-pair reads, so those segments were excluded. Only TCR beta chains were sequenced in this cohort, and the absence of alpha or paired-chain data limited detectable features. Because HLA typing was missing for some donors at each locus, association tests included only the typed subset. The sequencing pipeline was judged likely to have produced a cluster of highly shared sequence variants as a technical artifact. According to a later genetic analysis, donors in an Asian-associated ancestry cluster had fewer N-insertions in productive TCRs than the approximately 670-donor mean.

The CDR3, from cysteine to phenylalanine, totals 18 residues. Solely the CDR3 DNA is kept, with 54 bases framed from the first base. Here V drops 3 bases and J drops 2 bases, and the junction holds 9 bases not matched to any gene. The germline V gene supplies CDR1 KGHSH and CDR2 LQKENI. Library method: the immunoSEQ multiplex PCR assay. The multiplex PCR relied on a mix of 60 forward primers for TCR Vbeta segments and 13 reverse primers for TCR Jbeta segments. The CDR3 region of rearranged TCR beta genes was amplified from genomic DNA with a multiplex PCR assay. The Illumina HiSeq System was used to sequence the amplified TCR beta libraries as 87-base-pair reads. Per the original workflow: In a later analysis, 77 million or so unique TCR beta chains were counted across the 500 to 850 repertoires, and about 10 million of these chains were shared by at least two donors. Raw reads were error-corrected and collapsed into unique sequences with a nearest-neighbor algorithm that merged closely related sequences to remove PCR and sequencing errors. V, D and J gene segments were assigned by aligning CDR3 sequences to IMGT reference sequences. For a sequence to be retained, a match of at least six nucleotides to both a V gene segment and a J gene segment was required. Rearrangements were called productive when the CDR3 lacked stop codons and stayed in frame with V and J; all others were non-productive. Following IMGT convention, CDR3 was defined as the stretch from the second conserved V-encoded cysteine to the conserved J-encoded phenylalanine. In an earlier analysis of around 570 of the donors, sequences lacking an unambiguous match to a single V gene segment were excluded. In an earlier analysis of about 590 of the donors, a V segment was called functional when productive rearrangements were above 56.7%, and segregating when the standard deviation between donors exceeded 5%. To diagnose cytomegalovirus status from the catalog of TCR beta chain sequences, a statistical classification framework was built. In a later analysis, TCR nucleotide sequences were compared against IMGT/GENE-DB human TR gene sequences so that V and J genes could be assigned. Using the TCRdist pipeline, a later analysis assigned CDR3 sequences along with most-parsimonious VDJ recombination scenarios. In a later analysis, every TCR beta chain was defined by the combination of its CDR3 amino acid sequence and its V-gene family, and reads without a unique V-gene family were dropped. In a later analysis, a few hundred highly shared, low-generation-probability nucleotide sequences were removed to address suspected cross-contamination and a sequencing artifact. For each public chain, a later analysis derived a clonal expansion index from normalized ranks of inferred template counts within each repertoire. In a later analysis, generation probabilities were computed with a VDJ recombination model fitted to out-of-frame rearrangements, and the resulting probabilities were checked against IGoR. In a later analysis, hypergeometric tests were used to score TCR-TCR, TCR-HLA and TCR-CMV co-occurrence, with a repertoire-size bias correction applied to TCR pairs. To estimate false discovery rates, a later analysis permuted the HLA or CMV assignments 20 times. In a later analysis, co-occurring TCRs were grouped using DBSCAN, with TCRdist sequence similarity added in when clustering inside HLA-allele-positive subsets. Co-occurrence clustering excluded repertoires with fewer than 30,000 or more than 120,000 public chains, plus five with anomalous nucleotide sharing. TCRdb stores this immuneACCESS table with in-frame sequences only. Part of the clones is absent; in the studies checked, under half of the shortfall reflects unresolved V genes, and no reason is known for the rest. The V and J calls and clone size were taken over from that table, and D and trimming were inferred from the DNA. The sample's own table lists 200,000 or so clones. The ten largest clonotypes hold 0.9% to 1.4% of the sample.

In total, 600 or so healthy bone marrow donors made up the cohort. Cohort members were all nominally healthy when sampled, although unrecorded immune exposures were likely present. The donor was CMV seropositive and was included in the group of approximately 300 seropositive cohort members. Each donor provided a peripheral blood sample, and peripheral blood mononuclear cells were used for TCR beta sequencing. Genomic DNA extraction from the blood cell samples was performed with the Qiagen DNeasy Blood Extraction Kit. What was sequenced was PBMCs. This sequence uses TRBV18 and TRBJ2-2; 10 central bases correspond to TRBD2. The sequence derives from a girl aged 2 to 9 in good health and CMV-seropositive. Here is the DNA: TGTGCCAGCTCACCTCTACTAGCGGGAAATATTAACACCGGGGAGCTGTTTTTT. This encodes CASSPLLAGNINTGELFF.